Below, one TCR beta chain is given with its context. There are a few counts of this clonotype. There is no known antigen for this receptor. Germline is not matched at one junction end, which may reflect a read error. This entry belongs to a study of Graves' ophthalmopathy and Graves' hyperthyroidism (dated by TCRdb to 2016 to 2019). Study-level background: Peripheral blood was collected before any treatment was given, at the time of initial diagnosis. The study used TCR beta repertoire signatures to distinguish Graves' ophthalmopathy from Graves' hyperthyroidism and to predict progression to ophthalmopathy. An independent validation cohort comprised 18 hyperthyroidism patients and over 15 patients who later progressed from hyperthyroidism to ophthalmopathy. After sampling, hyperthyroidism patients received methimazole starting at 30 mg daily, and ophthalmopathy patients received high-dose intravenous methylprednisolone. T-cell repertoires of thyroid tissue and blood were compared in several hyperthyroidism patients. In total, 135 blood samples were TCR-sequenced: around 42 ophthalmopathy, around 75 hyperthyroidism and 17 hyperthyroidism-to-ophthalmopathy patients. A discovery set of about 99 patients (43 ophthalmopathy, 55 to 65 stable hyperthyroidism) was enrolled to explore V-J signatures distinguishing ophthalmopathy from hyperthyroidism.

Points the paper makes about the study in general: Most expanded thyroid clonotypes with a frequency above 0.001 also appeared in blood, which suggests that blood repertoires may reflect the immune response in the thyroid. In cross-validation, the 13-signature model distinguished ophthalmopathy from stable hyperthyroidism with 85% to 90% sensitivity and approximately 81% specificity, and in the test set the corresponding values were roughly 80% and 76%. In validation, the model predicted ophthalmopathy progression with less than 71% sensitivity and 72.22% specificity; some 13 predicted patients were CT-confirmed with GO in a median of approximately 6.5 months. No statistical method was used to set the sample size in advance, and the investigators knew which group each participant was assigned to.

CDR1 MNHEY and CDR2 SVGEGT were looked up in the germline V gene. The CDR3 measures 18 amino acids from cysteine to phenylalanine. Here the CDR3 DNA is all that survives: 54 bases in frame from base 1. For repertoire sequencing, TCR beta CDR3 regions were amplified from RNA transcripts. A first-round RT-PCR used HTBI primers with the Qiagen OneStep RT-PCR kit, followed by a second-round multiplex PCR, size selection and purification. Sequencing of the libraries was carried out on an Illumina HiSeq2000 in paired-end mode with 100 bp reads. The authors' analysis ran thus. SOAPnuke was used for read processing, and reads with adapters, uncalled bases, a mean Phred below 15, or no exact constant-primer or identifier match were discarded. COPE v1.2.5 was used to merge the high-quality paired reads. Each unique nucleotide sequence was treated as a clonotype, and MiTCR v1.1 was used to align the clonotypes to the IMGT TRB V, D and J references. The analysis was limited to V-J combinations with a frequency above 0.0001, which together covered roughly 99% of the repertoires. A TCR clonal expansion and chaos score per V-J combination was defined as the ratio of F50 clonal expansion to chaos observed in the TCRdist matrix. Welch's t-statistics and random forest were used to reduce the features to around 13 V-J combinations, which were then used as input to a naive Bayes classifier. The Morisita-Horn index was used to measure how similar the thyroid and blood repertoires were. The raw public data were reprocessed by TCRdb itself: fastp quality trimming at Q25, MiXCR clonotype calling, in-frame beta chains only. Every distinct CDR3 protein forms one entry, paired with its most common genes and DNA. The V and J calls were not made by the authors but by TCRdb's processing. This sample comprises fewer than 350,000 distinct CDR3 sequences, about a sixth of them detected only once. Jointly, the top ten make up roughly an eighth of the sample.

Ophthalmopathy patients were characterized by moderately to severely active disease, a Clinical Activity Score of at least 3, a NOSPECS grade of at least 4, and a disease duration under 3 months. Anyone with other autoimmune diseases, uncontrolled infections, pregnancy or lactation was excluded from the study. Clinical symptoms, serum thyroxine, TRAb, thyroid ultrasound and orbital computed tomography formed the basis of the diagnosis. PBMCs were isolated from more than 8 ml of fresh peripheral blood by Ficoll-Paque density gradient centrifugation. Total RNA was extracted with Trizol reagent and quality-checked on an Agilent 2100 Bioanalyzer.

This chain is built from TRBV6-2 or TRBV6-3 and TRBJ1-5; TRBD1 aligns with 8 central bases. Sequencing input: peripheral blood. This sequence was found in an adult man with Graves' ophthalmopathy. The nucleotide sequence reads TGTGCCAGCAGTTACTCTCTTCAGGGGGCTTGGAGCAATCAGCCCCAGCGTTTT. This gives the protein CASSYSLQGAWSNQPQRF.